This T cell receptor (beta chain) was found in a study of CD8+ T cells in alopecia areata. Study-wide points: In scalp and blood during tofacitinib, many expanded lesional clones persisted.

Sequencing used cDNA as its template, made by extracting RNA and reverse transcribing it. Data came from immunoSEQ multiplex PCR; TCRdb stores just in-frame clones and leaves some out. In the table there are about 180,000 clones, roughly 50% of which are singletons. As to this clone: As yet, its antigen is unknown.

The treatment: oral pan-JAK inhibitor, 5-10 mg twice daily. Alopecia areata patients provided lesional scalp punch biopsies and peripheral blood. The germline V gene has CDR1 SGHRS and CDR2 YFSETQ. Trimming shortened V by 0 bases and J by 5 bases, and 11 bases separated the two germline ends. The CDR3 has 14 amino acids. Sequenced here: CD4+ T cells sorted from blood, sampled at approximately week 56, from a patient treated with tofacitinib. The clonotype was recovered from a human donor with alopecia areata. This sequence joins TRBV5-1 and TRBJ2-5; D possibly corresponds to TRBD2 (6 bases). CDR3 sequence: CASSLVAGLETQYF. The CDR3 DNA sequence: TGCGCCAGCAGCTTGGTTGCGGGGTTGGAGACCCAGTACTTC.